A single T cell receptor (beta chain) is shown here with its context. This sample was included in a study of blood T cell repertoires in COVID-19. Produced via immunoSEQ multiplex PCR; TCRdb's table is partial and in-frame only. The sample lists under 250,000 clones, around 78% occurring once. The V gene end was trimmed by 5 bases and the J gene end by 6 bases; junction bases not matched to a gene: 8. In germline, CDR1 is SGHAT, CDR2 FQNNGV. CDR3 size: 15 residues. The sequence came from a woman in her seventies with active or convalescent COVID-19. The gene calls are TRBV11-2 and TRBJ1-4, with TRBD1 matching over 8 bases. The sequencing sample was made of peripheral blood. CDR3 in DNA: TGTGCCAGCAGCACCTACAGGGGGGAATATGAAAAACTGTTTTTT. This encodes CASSTYRGEYEKLFF.